One and the same sample provided the 25 T cell receptor beta chains below, sequenced in a study of T cell responses to AZD1222 COVID-19 vaccine. Assay: immunoSEQ multiplex PCR; the TCRdb copy retains only in-frame clones and omits some. Altogether some 120,000 clones are present, about 89% being singletons, with the ten largest covering 25% to 30%. This specimen consisted of peripheral blood, obtained on day 0 of AZD1222 vaccination. These receptor sequences come from an adult in good health.

The V and J genes are TRBV7-6 and TRBJ1-1; possible D gene TRBD1, 5 bases. The length of the CDR3 is 15 residues. CDR1 and CDR2 from the germline V gene are SGHVS and FNYEAQ. Deletions cut 2 bases from V and 6 bases from J, with 16 bases between. CDR3 DNA sequence: TGTGCCAGCAGCTTATTCGCGGGGCTAGGAGCTGAAGCTTTCTTT. Its translation is CASSLFAGLGAEAFF.

The gene calls are TRBV6-4 and TRBJ1-2, with 8 bases identical to TRBD1. V dropped 8 bases and J dropped 8; count of bases not matched to a gene: 10. Germline V gene data show CDR1 as MRHNA and CDR2 as SNTAGT. This CDR3 region has 13 residues. CDR3 region: CASGEAGTGGYTF. As DNA, the CDR3 is TGTGCCAGCGGGGAAGCCGGGACAGGAGGCTACACCTTC.

This chain links TRBV11-2 with TRBJ2-1, with D tentatively TRBD1 (6 bases). Germline assignment: CDR1 SGHAT and CDR2 FQNNGV. V was cut by 1 base and J by 4 bases, with 11 bases left in between. The length of the CDR3 is 15 residues. The CDR3 nucleotides are TGTGCCAGCAGCTTAGGGGCAGGGGTGTACAATGAGCAGTTCTTC. It is translated as CASSLGAGVYNEQFF.

The CDR3 reads CASSVGTGDGYNEQFF. The CDR3 DNA is TGTGCCAGCAGCGTAGGGACGGGAGATGGGTACAATGAGCAGTTCTTC. This chain connects TRBV9 to TRBJ2-1, with D perhaps matching TRBD2 (6 bases). V lost 0 bases and J 4 bases, leaving 14 bases between the germline ends. CDR1 and CDR2 (germline): SGDLS, YYNGEE. This CDR3 is built from 16 residues.

This clone appeared a single time. V usage is TRBV6-5 and J usage is TRBJ2-3; a weak D match, TRBD1 (5 bases). V lost 0 bases to trimming and J lost 1 base, with 5 bases between them. CDR3 length: 14 residues. Germline V gene sequence: CDR1 MNHEY, CDR2 SVGAGI. The CDR3: CASSYSGRTDTQYF. The CDR3 DNA reads TGTGCCAGCAGTTACTCGGGGCGCACAGATACGCAGTATTTT.

This chain connects TRBV6-1 to TRBJ1-3; D is unclear. The CDR3 length is 19 residues. Germline values: CDR1 MNHNS, CDR2 SASEGT. Trimming cost V 1 base and J 0 bases, with 19 bases left between them. The CDR3 sequence: CASSEVGGVYRSSGNTIYF. The CDR3 bases are TGTGCCAGCAGTGAAGTAGGAGGTGTCTACAGAAGCTCTGGAAACACCATATATTTT.

The chain carries TRBV27 and TRBJ1-1, with D possibly being TRBD1 (5 bases). Trimming stripped 5 bases from V and 3 bases from J, with 16 bases between. Germline V gene data show CDR1 as MNHEY and CDR2 as SMNVEV (reference sequence). The CDR3 has 15 residues. CDR3 coding DNA: TGTGCCAGCAGTCGGGAGGGGCCCAGACACACTGAAGCTTTCTTT. Encoded protein: CASSREGPRHTEAFF.

CDR3 amino acids: CATADGSNQPQHF. In nucleotides, the CDR3 is TGTGCCACGGCCGACGGGAGCAATCAGCCCCAGCATTTT. V and J are TRBV10-3 and TRBJ1-5, with no clear D. CDR1 and CDR2 from the germline V gene are ENHRY and SYGVKD. The CDR3 has 13 amino acids. The ends were cut back, 10 bases at V and 1 base at J, with 11 bases in the middle.

V usage is TRBV14 and J usage is TRBJ2-1, with D possibly matching TRBD1 (6 bases). In germline, CDR1 is SGHDN, CDR2 FVKESK. Trimming removed 3 bases from V and 0 bases from J, with 21 bases in between. The CDR3 extends over 19 amino acids. CDR3 sequence reads: CASSQRPLGTTSSYNEQFF. For the CDR3, the DNA is TGTGCCAGCAGCCAGAGGCCCCTCGGGACAACAAGCTCCTACAATGAGCAGTTCTTC.

V gene TRBV12-3 or TRBV12-4 combines with J gene TRBJ2-2; D is unclear. The CDR3 loop spans 11 amino acids. The V and J ends lost 7 bases and 4 bases respectively, with 4 bases between them. In DNA form, the CDR3 reads TGTGCCAGCACTCTCACCGGGGAGCTGTTTTTT. Protein: CASTLTGELFF.

This chain joins TRBV7-7 and TRBJ2-2; D ambiguous. CDR3 size: 12 residues. V gave up 4 bases and J gave up 0 bases, with 0 bases separating them. Germline CDR1 is SSHAT and CDR2 is FNYEAQ (reference sequence). CDR3: CASSSNTGELFF. Written as DNA, the CDR3 is TGTGCCAGCAGCTCGAACACCGGGGAGCTGTTTTTT.

This clone came up once. The rearrangement uses TRBV19 and TRBJ2-1, with 7 bases lining up with TRBD1. From germline, CDR1 is LNHDA and CDR2 SQIVND (reference sequence). CDR3 size: 12 residues. Trimming at V came to 1 base and at J to 15 bases, leaving 6 bases not matched to a gene. CDR3 loop: CASSIGMTGWFF. The CDR3 DNA is TGTGCCAGTAGTATAGGGATGACAGGGTGGTTCTTC.

The genes are TRBV18 and TRBJ1-3; a possible D gene is TRBD1 (6 bases). Germline V gene data show CDR1 as KGHSH and CDR2 as LQKENI. V was pared by 6 bases and J by 0 bases, with 15 bases between. The CDR3 contains 16 residues. Written as DNA, the CDR3 is TGTGCCAGCTCCCCCCCCGGGACACACTCTGGAAACACCATATATTTT. Protein product: CASSPPGTHSGNTIYF.

The chain employs TRBV19 and TRBJ1-5; TRBD1 might be the D (5 bases). The CDR3 has 16 residues. Germline-derived CDR1 and CDR2 are LNHDA and SQIVND (reference sequence). The V end lost 1 base, the J end lost 4 bases, and 14 bases lay between the germline ends. CDR3 sequence (DNA): TGTGCCAGTAGTATAGGGGACGAGGGCTTTAATCAGCCCCAGCATTTT. Its protein product is CASSIGDEGFNQPQHF.

The J gene is TRBJ2-1, the V gene TRBV7-3, with 7 bases fitting TRBD2. V trimming: 2 bases; J trimming: 5 bases; junction bases outside the gene matches: 12. Germline loops: CDR1 SGHTA, CDR2 FQGTGA. The length of the CDR3 is 17 residues. In nucleotides, the CDR3 is TGTGCCAGCAGCTTAGTGCCCCCGGGGACTACCCACAATGAGCAGTTCTTC. Translated, it gives CASSLVPPGTTHNEQFF.

The chain recombines TRBV7-2 with TRBJ1-1, with D perhaps matching TRBD1 (6 bases). Trimming left V 10 bases short and J 3 bases short, with 21 bases between. Per the germline V gene, CDR1 is SGHTA and CDR2 is FQGNSA. The CDR3 extends over 15 amino acids. The CDR3 DNA is TGTGCCACCTTTGATGGGGGGCGACCACACACTGAAGCTTTCTTT. Encoded protein: CATFDGGRPHTEAFF. Based on the CDR3 plus reference TRBV7-2 and TRBJ1-1, the full variable domain is GAGVSQSPSNKVTEKGKDVELRCDPISGHTALYWYRQSLGQGLEFLIYFQGNSAPDKSGLPSDRFSAERTGGSVSTLTIQRTQQEDSAVYLCATFDGGRPHTEAFFGQGTRLTVV.

V is TRBV27 and J is TRBJ2-7; 10 positions match TRBD1. The length of the CDR3 is 15 residues. Germline V gives CDR1 MNHEY, CDR2 SMNVEV (reference sequence). V shed 9 bases, J shed 2 bases, and the junction held 10 bases outside the gene matches. The CDR3 sequence is CASQERTGGPYEQYF. CDR3 DNA sequence: TGTGCCAGTCAGGAAAGGACAGGGGGACCCTACGAGCAGTACTTC.

The V call is TRBV2, the J call TRBJ1-2; no firm D call. V gave up 5 bases and J gave up 2 bases, with 15 bases separating them. The germline V gene has CDR1 SNHLY and CDR2 FYNNEI. CDR3 length: 15 amino acids. CDR3 nucleotides: TGTGCCAGCAGTCCCCAGGTCACTGGGAACTATGGCTACACCTTC. It translates to CASSPQVTGNYGYTF.

The chain recombines TRBV2 with TRBJ2-6; the D call may be TRBD1 or TRBD2 (5 bases each). The CDR3 length is 14 residues. V dropped 6 bases and J dropped 3 bases, with 9 bases sitting between them. Germline values: CDR1 SNHLY, CDR2 FYNNEI. CDR3 in DNA: TGTGCCAGCAGGGGACGGTATGGGGCCAACGTCCTGACTTTC. This sequence encodes CASRGRYGANVLTF.

The chain links TRBV2 to TRBJ1-3, with unresolved D. Germline V gives CDR1 SNHLY, CDR2 FYNNEI. Trimming pared 7 bases from V and 8 bases from J, leaving 15 bases between. The CDR3 length is 13 residues. The CDR3 DNA is TGTGCCAGCACCGAGGGAAGAACTTACACCATATATTTT. Translated, it gives CASTEGRTYTIYF.

The CDR3 region is CSASRVKDNEQFF. The CDR3 bases are TGCAGTGCTAGTAGGGTTAAGGACAATGAGCAGTTCTTC. V usage is TRBV20-1 and J usage is TRBJ2-1; D not certain. The CDR3 consists of 13 residues. The V gene lost 3 bases and the J gene lost 5 bases, with 11 bases spanning the gap. In germline, CDR1 is DFQATT, CDR2 SNEGSKA (reference sequence).

The chain recombines TRBV5-6 with TRBJ1-2; no firm D call. Trimming removed 9 bases at V and 11 bases at J, with 29 bases between. This CDR3 has 15 amino acids. Looked up from germline, CDR1 is SGHDT and CDR2 is YYEEEE. The CDR3 sequence: CATVPMGIVDVGYTF. For the CDR3, the DNA is TGTGCCACCGTCCCGATGGGGATCGTTGATGTCGGATACACCTTC.

The chain uses TRBV29-1 and TRBJ1-4; D is uncertain. Germline loops: CDR1 SQVTM, CDR2 ANQGSEA. V was shortened by 6 bases and J by 1 base, with 12 bases between the two germline ends. The CDR3 totals 14 residues. This chain's CDR3 is CSVSDSLTNEKLFF. Here the CDR3 DNA reads TGCAGCGTGTCTGACTCTTTAACTAATGAAAAACTGTTTTTT.

The chain recombines TRBV18 with TRBJ2-3; 10 positions agree with TRBD1. The CDR3 has 15 amino acids. J was trimmed by 2 bases and V by 6 bases; bases with no gene match: 5. Germline V gives CDR1 KGHSH, CDR2 LQKENI. The CDR3 region is CASSVGQGFTDTQYF. CDR3 in DNA: TGTGCCAGCTCCGTGGGACAGGGGTTCACAGATACGCAGTATTTT. The whole variable domain, remainder taken from reference TRBV18 and TRBJ2-3, is NAGVMQNPRHLVRRRGQEARLRCSPMKGHSHVYWYRQLPEEGLKFMVYLQKENIIDESGMPKERFSAEFPKEGPSILRIQQVVRGDSAAYFCASSVGQGFTDTQYFGPGTRLTVL.

The chain recombines TRBV2 with TRBJ1-5; D perhaps matches TRBD1 (5 bases). This CDR3 comprises 13 residues. V shed 8 bases and J shed 4 bases, with 12 bases lying between them. The germline CDR1 and CDR2 sequences are SNHLY and FYNNEI. This CDR3 is CASQGFVNQPQHF. CDR3 in DNA: TGTGCCAGCCAGGGTTTTGTAAATCAGCCCCAGCATTTT.